Shown below are 7 T cell receptor beta chains from a single sample sequenced in a study of blood T cell repertoires in COVID-19. Libraries were prepared by immunoSEQ multiplex PCR; TCRdb keeps only in-frame clonotypes and omits some of them. The sample holds under 65,000 clones; about 86% are singletons and the top ten take approximately 6%. Material for sequencing was peripheral blood. The receptors shown here come from a woman in her sixties or seventies with COVID-19, enrolled during active disease.

V is TRBV6-5 and J is TRBJ1-3, with D perhaps TRBD1 (6 bases). This CDR3 is built from 16 residues. Germline V lookup: CDR1 MNHEY, CDR2 SVGAGI. The V and J ends lost 2 bases and 4 bases respectively, with 15 bases between them. CDR3 residues: CASSYRKDSAGNTIYF. In nucleotides, the CDR3 is TGTGCCAGCAGTTACCGTAAGGACAGCGCGGGAAACACCATATATTTT.

The rearrangement joins TRBV7-6 to TRBJ2-1; no clear D. CDR3 size: 15 residues. The germline V gene encodes CDR1 SGHVS and CDR2 FNYEAQ. V lost 2 bases, J lost 0 bases, and 8 bases lay in between. The CDR3 protein is CASSLTQSSYNEQFF. DNA for the CDR3: TGTGCCAGCAGCTTAACACAAAGCTCCTACAATGAGCAGTTCTTC.

The rearrangement uses TRBV7-8 and TRBJ2-7, with D perhaps TRBD1 (6 bases). Between the trimmed V and J ends, which lost 0 bases and 4 bases, there was a span of 13 bases. Per germline, CDR1 SGHVS and CDR2 FQNEAQ. The CDR3 totals 15 residues. The CDR3 loop is CASSLAGAGEYEQYF. DNA for the CDR3: TGTGCCAGCAGCTTAGCCGGTGCAGGGGAGTACGAGCAGTACTTC.

V usage is TRBV2 and J usage is TRBJ2-1; TRBD2 aligns across 9 bases. J was trimmed by 0 bases and V by 9 bases; bases with no gene match: 12. The V gene's germline CDR1 is SNHLY and CDR2 FYNNEI. The CDR3 loop spans 17 amino acids. The CDR3: CASEPAGGRASYNEQFF. As DNA, the CDR3 is TGTGCCAGTGAACCGGCTGGCGGGAGGGCCTCCTACAATGAGCAGTTCTTC.

The V call is TRBV10-3, the J call TRBJ2-3; 10 bases align to TRBD1. The CDR3 has 14 residues. The trim removed 8 bases at V and 6 bases at J, leaving 8 bases unmatched. In germline, CDR1 is ENHRY, CDR2 SYGVKD. In DNA, the CDR3 is TGTGCCATCGGACCGGGGACAGGGGCTGATACGCAGTATTTT. Translating it yields CAIGPGTGADTQYF.

In this sample, this clone turned up a few times. The chain couples TRBV10-3 to TRBJ2-7; 7 bases are shared with TRBD1. Germline lookup yields CDR1 ENHRY and CDR2 SYGVKD. The junction had 6 bases not matched to a gene; V was cut back by 7 bases and J by 6 bases. This CDR3 region has 12 residues. CDR3 amino acids: CAIKGDSGEQYF. CDR3 nucleotides: TGTGCCATCAAAGGGGACAGCGGCGAGCAGTACTTC.

The rearrangement joins TRBV10-3 to TRBJ2-1, with TRBD1 as a possible D gene (6 bases). V dropped 2 bases and J dropped 12 bases, with 17 bases sitting between them. Germline values: CDR1 ENHRY, CDR2 SYGVKD. This CDR3 spans 14 amino acids. The chain's CDR3 is CAISEHRGSRGQFF. In DNA, the CDR3 is TGTGCCATCAGTGAGCATAGGGGCAGCAGGGGGCAGTTCTTC.